This T cell receptor beta chain stems from a study of cytomegalovirus exposure and HLA in healthy donors. The PCR had 60 Vbeta and 13 Jbeta primers. Some clones are missing from TCRdb's copy, which holds only in-frame ones; the method was immunoSEQ multiplex PCR. Of roughly 190,000 clones listed, about 85% were seen once; the top ten hold roughly 0.98%. Study results and caveats: Specific recognition of CMV antigens was confirmed in vitro for three chains (all CMV-associated).

CDR1 is MDHEN and CDR2 is SYDVKM in the germline V gene. The CDR3 has 13 amino acids. V lost 3 bases, J lost 13 bases, and 18 bases lay in between. About this clone itself: Antigen: not known.

This sequence was found in a boy aged 2 to 10 in good health and CMV-seronegative. The sample taken for sequencing was PBMCs. The chain combines TRBV28 with TRBJ2-5; D is perhaps TRBD2 (5 bases). CDR3 DNA: TGTGCCAGCAGTTTGTCTAGCCACCCCGGGTGGTACTTC. Translated, it gives CASSLSSHPGWYF.